The clone carrying this T cell receptor beta chain was seen a handful of times. The CDR3 contains 16 residues. Looked up from germline, CDR1 is SGHVS and CDR2 is FQNEAQ. The V and J ends lost 3 bases and 7 bases respectively, with 19 bases between them. Authors' data handling: Nucleated cell counts were estimated from reference gene primer amplification. Generated by immunoSEQ multiplex PCR, the TCRdb table keeps only in-frame clones and is missing some. V and J calls and clone size follow that table, whereas D and trimming were derived from the DNA. The sample has 300,000 to 350,000 clones; roughly 89% are singletons. These data belong to a study of blood T cell repertoires in COVID-19. Turning to the study itself: Samples taken during acute and convalescent COVID-19 were collected in the United States, Italy and Spain. T cells, B-cell-depleted T cells, or PBMCs supplied cDNA or gDNA.

Seattle's enrolled individuals joined amid active infection and were then monitored longitudinally. This clonotype originated in a man aged 25 to 45 with COVID-19, enrolled during active disease. V usage is TRBV7-8 and J usage is TRBJ1-5; tentative D call: TRBD1 (5 bases). Sequenced input: peripheral blood. For the CDR3, the DNA is TGTGCCAGCAGCTTTAACGGTCCAGGACATAGCCAGCCCCAGCATTTT. Translation: CASSFNGPGHSQPQHF.